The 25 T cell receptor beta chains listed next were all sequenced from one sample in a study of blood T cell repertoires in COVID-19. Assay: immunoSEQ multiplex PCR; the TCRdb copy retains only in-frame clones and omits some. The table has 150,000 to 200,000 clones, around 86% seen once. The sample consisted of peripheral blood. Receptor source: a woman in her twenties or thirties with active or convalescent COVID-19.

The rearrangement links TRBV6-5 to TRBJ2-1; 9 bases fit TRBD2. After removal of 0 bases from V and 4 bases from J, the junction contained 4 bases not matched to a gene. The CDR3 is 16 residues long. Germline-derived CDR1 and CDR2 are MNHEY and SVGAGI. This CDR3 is CASSYSGTSIYNEQFF. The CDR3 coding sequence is TGTGCCAGCAGTTACTCTGGGACTAGCATTTACAATGAGCAGTTCTTC.

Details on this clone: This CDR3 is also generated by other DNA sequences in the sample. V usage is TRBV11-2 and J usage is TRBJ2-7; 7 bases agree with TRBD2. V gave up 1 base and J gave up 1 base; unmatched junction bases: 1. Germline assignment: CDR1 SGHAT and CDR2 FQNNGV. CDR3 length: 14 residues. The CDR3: CASSLAGGSYEQYF. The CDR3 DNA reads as TGTGCCAGCAGCTTAGCGGGGGGATCCTACGAGCAGTACTTC.

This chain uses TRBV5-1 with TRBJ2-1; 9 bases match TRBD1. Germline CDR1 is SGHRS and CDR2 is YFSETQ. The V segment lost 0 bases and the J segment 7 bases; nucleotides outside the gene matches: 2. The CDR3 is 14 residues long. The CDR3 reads CASSLGGQGNEQFF. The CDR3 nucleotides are TGCGCCAGCAGCTTGGGGGGACAGGGAAATGAGCAGTTCTTC.

CDR3 sequence: CASSSTSGPLEQFF. The CDR3 coding sequence is TGTGCCAGCTCCAGTACTAGCGGCCCTCTTGAGCAGTTCTTC. This chain uses TRBV2 with TRBJ2-1, with 8 bases that match TRBD2. Germline V gene data show CDR1 as SNHLY and CDR2 as FYNNEI. Trimming at V came to 8 bases and at J to 9 bases, leaving 12 bases not matched to a gene. The CDR3 has 14 residues.

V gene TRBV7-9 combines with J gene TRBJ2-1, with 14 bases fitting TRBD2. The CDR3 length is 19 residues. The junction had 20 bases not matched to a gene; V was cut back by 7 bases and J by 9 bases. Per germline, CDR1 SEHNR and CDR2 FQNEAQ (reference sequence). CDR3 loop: CASTLQGLAGVPHSREQFF. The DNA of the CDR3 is TGTGCCAGCACCCTACAGGGACTAGCGGGAGTACCCCACTCGCGTGAGCAGTTCTTC.

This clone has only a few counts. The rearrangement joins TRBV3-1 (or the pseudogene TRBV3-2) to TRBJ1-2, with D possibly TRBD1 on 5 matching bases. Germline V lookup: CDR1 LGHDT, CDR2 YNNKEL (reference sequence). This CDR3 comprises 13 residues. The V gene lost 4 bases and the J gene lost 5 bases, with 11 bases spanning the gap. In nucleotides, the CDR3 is TGTGCCAGCAGCCCTGACAGTAGATATGGCTACACCTTC. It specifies CASSPDSRYGYTF.

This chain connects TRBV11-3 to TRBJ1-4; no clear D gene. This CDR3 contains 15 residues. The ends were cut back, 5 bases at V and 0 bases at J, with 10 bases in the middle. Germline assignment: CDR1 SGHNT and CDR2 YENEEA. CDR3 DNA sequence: TGTGCCAGCAGCCCCGGAACTACAACTAATGAAAAACTGTTTTTT. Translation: CASSPGTTTNEKLFF.

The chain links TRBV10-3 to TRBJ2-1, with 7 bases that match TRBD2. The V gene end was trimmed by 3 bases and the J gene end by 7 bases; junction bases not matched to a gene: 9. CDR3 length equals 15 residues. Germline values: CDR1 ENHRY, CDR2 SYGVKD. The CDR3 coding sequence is TGTGCCATCAGTGAAGCTCTAGCGGTGGCGAATGAGCAGTTCTTC. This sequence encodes CAISEALAVANEQFF.

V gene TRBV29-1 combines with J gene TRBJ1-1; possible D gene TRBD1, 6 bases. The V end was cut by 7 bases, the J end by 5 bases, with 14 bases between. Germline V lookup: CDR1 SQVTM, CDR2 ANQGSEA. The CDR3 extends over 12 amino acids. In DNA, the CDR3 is TGCAGCGGCGGGGGCAGTCGAACTGAAGCTTTCTTT. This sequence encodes CSGGGSRTEAFF. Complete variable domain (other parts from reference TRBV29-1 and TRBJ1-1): SAVISQKPSRDICQRGTSLTIQCQVDSQVTMMFWYRQQPGQSLTLIATANQGSEATYESGFVIDKFPISRPNLTFSTLTVSNMSPEDSSIYLCSGGGSRTEAFFGQGTRLTVV.

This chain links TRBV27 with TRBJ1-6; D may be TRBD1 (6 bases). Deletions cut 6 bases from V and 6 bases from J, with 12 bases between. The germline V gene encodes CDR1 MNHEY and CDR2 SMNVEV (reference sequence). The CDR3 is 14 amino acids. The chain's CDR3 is CASSPTGFNSPLHF. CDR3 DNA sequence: TGTGCCAGCAGCCCCACAGGGTTTAATTCACCCCTCCACTTT.

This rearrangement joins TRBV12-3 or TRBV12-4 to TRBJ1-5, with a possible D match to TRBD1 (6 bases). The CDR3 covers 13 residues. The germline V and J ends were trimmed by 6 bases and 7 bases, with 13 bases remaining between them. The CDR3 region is CASSTGLMQPQHF. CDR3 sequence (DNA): TGTGCCAGCAGCACAGGGTTAATGCAGCCCCAGCATTTT.

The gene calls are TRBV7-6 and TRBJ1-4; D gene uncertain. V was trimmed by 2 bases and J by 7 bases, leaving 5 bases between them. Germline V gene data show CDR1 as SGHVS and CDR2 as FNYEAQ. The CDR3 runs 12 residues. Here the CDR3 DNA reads TGTGCCAGCAGCTTAACGGGTGAAAAACTGTTTTTT. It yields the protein CASSLTGEKLFF.

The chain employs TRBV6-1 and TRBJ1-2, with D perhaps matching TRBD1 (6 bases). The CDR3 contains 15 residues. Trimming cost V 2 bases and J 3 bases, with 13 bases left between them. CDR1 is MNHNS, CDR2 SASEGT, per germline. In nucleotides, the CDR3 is TGTGCCAGCAGTGAACGTGGCAGGGGCCACTATGGCTACACCTTC. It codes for CASSERGRGHYGYTF.

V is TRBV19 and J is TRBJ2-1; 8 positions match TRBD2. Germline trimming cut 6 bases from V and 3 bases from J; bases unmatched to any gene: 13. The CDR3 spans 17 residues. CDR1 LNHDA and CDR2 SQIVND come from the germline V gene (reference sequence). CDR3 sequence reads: CASSQSLGLAFYNEQFF. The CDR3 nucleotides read TGTGCCAGTAGCCAAAGCCTCGGACTAGCTTTCTACAATGAGCAGTTCTTC.

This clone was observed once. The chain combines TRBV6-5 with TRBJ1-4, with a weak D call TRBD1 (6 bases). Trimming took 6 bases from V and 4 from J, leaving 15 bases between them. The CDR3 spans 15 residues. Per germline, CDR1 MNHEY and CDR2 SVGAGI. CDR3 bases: TGTGCCAGCAGACTTGGGGGCCGTCATAATGAAAAACTGTTTTTT. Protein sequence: CASRLGGRHNEKLFF.

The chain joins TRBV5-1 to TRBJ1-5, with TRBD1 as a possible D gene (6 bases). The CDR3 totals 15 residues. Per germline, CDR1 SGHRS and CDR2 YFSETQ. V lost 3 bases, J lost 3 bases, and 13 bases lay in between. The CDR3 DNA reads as TGCGCCAGCAGCTCGAGCCCAGGGGCCAATCAGCCCCAGCATTTT. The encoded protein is CASSSSPGANQPQHF. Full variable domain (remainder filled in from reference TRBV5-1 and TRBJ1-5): KAGVTQTPRYLIKTRGQQVTLSCSPISGHRSVSWYQQTPGQGLQFLFEYFSETQRNKGNFPGRFSGRQFSNSRSEMNVSTLELGDSALYLCASSSSPGANQPQHFGDGTRLSIL.

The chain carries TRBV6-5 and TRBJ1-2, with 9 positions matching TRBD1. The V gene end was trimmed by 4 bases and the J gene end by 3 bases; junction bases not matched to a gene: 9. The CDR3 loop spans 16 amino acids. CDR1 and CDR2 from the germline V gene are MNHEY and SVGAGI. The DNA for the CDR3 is TGTGCCAGCAGTTTCCAAGCGCGACAGGGGGACTATGGCTACACCTTC. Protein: CASSFQARQGDYGYTF.

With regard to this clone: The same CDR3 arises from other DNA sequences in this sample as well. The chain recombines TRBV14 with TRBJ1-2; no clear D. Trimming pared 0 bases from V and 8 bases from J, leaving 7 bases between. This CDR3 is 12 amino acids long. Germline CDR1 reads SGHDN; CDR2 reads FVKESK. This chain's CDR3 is CASSQDRGGYTF. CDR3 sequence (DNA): TGTGCCAGCAGCCAAGATCGAGGAGGCTACACCTTC.

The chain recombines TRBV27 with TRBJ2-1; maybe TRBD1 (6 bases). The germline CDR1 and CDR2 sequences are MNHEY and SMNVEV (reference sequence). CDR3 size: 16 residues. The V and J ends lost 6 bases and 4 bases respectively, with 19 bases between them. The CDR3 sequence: CASSFSPGTFYNEQFF. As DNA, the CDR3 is TGTGCCAGCAGCTTCTCTCCCGGGACATTTTACAATGAGCAGTTCTTC.

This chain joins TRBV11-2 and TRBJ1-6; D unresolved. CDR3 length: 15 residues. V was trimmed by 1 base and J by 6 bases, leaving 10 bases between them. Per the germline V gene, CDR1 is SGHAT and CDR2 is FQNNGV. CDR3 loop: CASSLVWQINSPLHF. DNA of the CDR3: TGTGCCAGCAGCTTAGTTTGGCAGATTAATTCACCCCTCCACTTT.

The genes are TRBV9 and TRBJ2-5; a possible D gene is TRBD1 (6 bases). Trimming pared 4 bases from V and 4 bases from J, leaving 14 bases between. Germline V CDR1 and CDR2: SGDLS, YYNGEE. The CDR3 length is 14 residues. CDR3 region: CASSQHREPETQYF. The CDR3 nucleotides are TGTGCCAGCAGCCAGCACAGGGAACCAGAGACCCAGTACTTC.

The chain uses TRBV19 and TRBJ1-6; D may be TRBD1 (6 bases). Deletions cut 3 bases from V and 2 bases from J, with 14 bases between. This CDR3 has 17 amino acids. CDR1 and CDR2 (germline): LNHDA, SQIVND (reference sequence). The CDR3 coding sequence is TGTGCCAGTAGTATGGGGACAACCCGGGCCTATAATTCACCCCTCCACTTT. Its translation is CASSMGTTRAYNSPLHF.

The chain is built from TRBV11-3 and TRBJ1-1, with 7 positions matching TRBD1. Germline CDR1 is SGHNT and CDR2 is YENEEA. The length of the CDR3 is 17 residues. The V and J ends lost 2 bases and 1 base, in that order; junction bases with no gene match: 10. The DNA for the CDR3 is TGTGCCAGCAGCTTAAGTAAAGGGGGCGGTAAGAACACTGAAGCTTTCTTT. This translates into CASSLSKGGGKNTEAFF.

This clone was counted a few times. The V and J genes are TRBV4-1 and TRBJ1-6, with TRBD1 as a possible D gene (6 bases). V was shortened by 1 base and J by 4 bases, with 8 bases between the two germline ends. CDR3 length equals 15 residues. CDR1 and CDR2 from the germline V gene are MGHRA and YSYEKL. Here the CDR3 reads CASSQVTGYNSPLHF. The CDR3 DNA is TGCGCCAGCAGCCAAGTGACAGGATATAATTCACCCCTCCACTTT.

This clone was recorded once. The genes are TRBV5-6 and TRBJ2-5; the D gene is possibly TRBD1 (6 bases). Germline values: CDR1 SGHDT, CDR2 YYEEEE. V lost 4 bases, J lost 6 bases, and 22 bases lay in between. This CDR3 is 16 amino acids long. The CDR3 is CASSTNRDMEWKTQYF. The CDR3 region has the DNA TGTGCCAGCAGCACAAACAGGGACATGGAGTGGAAGACCCAGTACTTC.